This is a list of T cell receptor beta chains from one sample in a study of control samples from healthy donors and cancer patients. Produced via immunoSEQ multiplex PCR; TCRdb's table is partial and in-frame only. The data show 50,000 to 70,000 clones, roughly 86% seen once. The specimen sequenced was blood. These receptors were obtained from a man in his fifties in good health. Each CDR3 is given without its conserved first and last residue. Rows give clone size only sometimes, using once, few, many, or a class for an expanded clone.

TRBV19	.	ASSIDGRPGELF
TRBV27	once	ASSFGYTTSGANVLT
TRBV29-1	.	SALQGAVQY
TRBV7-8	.	ATELESSYNEQF
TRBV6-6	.	ASSYHSSGANVLT
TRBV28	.	ASSWLGRTEQF
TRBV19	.	ASSLNPAGDQETQY
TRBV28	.	ASRVLRGAGGGNQPQH
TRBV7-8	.	ASSLGAFSGANVLT
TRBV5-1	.	ASSLGLSMNTEAF
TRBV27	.	ASSLSSPGGLSTDTQY
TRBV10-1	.	ASSEVATGELF
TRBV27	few	ASSLFGQGDDEQY
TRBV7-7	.	ASSLVGTFGETQY
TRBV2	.	ASRETSGRGYNEQF
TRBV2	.	ASRRRTTDSPLH
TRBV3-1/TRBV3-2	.	ASSRTAGSNQPQH
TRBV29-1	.	SAGTGNYGYT
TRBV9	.	ASSLAATYNEQF
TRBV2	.	ASSKTGTTEAF
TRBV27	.	ASSSPPSGNTEAF
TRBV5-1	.	ASSPGLVPGSPLH
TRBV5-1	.	ASSLGFYNEQF
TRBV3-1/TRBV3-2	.	ASSQDTQGMGTEAF
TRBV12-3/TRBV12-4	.	ASSLGRSYEQY
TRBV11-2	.	ASSLVVNSPLH
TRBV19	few	ASSTRMGQPYNEQF
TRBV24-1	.	ATSDRTGLEAF
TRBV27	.	ASRGLAGVDTQY
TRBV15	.	ATSRDLGQEEQY
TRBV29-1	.	SARDGNTGELF
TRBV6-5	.	ASSYGTSVTYEQY
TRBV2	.	ASSFTSGRFNNEQF
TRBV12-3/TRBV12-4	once	ASSLMGNTEAF
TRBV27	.	ASRAMRGSTDTQY
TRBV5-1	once	ASSPGTGAEQY
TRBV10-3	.	AISEGRGAGVITDTQY
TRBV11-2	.	ASSGQSAMGSYNEQF
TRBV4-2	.	ASSQDKGSYYNEQF
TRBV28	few	ASSLSQGAAF
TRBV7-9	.	ASSHRDSPETQY
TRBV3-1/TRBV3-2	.	ASSHLPGQANEKLF
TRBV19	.	ASSIGGTSISSDTQY
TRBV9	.	ASSGAKETQY
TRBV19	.	ASKVRDNSPLH
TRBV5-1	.	ASSSGSMNTEAF
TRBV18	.	ASSPTGTMNTEAF
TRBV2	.	ASGPLAGSFTGELF
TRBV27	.	ASSLWAGNEKLF
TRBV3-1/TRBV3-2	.	ASTPLGQLLNTEAF
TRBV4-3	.	ASSSLSPGQDYEQY
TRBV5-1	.	ASSLTGVNTEAF
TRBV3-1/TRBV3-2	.	ASSQARMEEKLF
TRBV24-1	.	ATSVADGDTQY
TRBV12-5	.	ASGLTLAGVPEQY
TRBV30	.	AWGLAGVNEQF
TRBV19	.	ASRGSGGPSEQY